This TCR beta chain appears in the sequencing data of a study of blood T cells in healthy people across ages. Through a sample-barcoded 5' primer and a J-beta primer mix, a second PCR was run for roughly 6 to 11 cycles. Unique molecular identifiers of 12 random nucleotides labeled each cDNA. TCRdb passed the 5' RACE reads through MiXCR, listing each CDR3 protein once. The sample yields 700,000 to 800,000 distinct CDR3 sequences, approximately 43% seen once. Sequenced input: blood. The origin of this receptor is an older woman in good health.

The CDR3 coding sequence is TGTGCCAGCAGGGGGGTCTCGGGTTCGCAGTTCTTC. It codes for CASRGVSGSQFF. V gene TRBV11-2 combines with J gene TRBJ2-1; D is tentatively TRBD1 or TRBD2 (5 bases each). Germline V gives CDR1 SGHAT, CDR2 FQNNGV. Deletions cut 6 bases from V and 12 bases from J, with 15 bases between. The CDR3 has 12 residues. The whole variable domain, filled in from reference TRBV11-2 and TRBJ2-1, reads EAGVAQSPRYKIIEKRQSVAFWCNPISGHATLYWYQQILGQGPKLLIQFQNNGVVDDSQLPKDRFSAERLKGVDSTLKIQPAKLEDSAVYLCASRGVSGSQFFGPGTRLTVL.